The next 29 T cell receptor beta chains were all read from a single sample in a study of blood T cell repertoires in COVID-19. Repertoires were generated with immunoSEQ multiplex PCR, while TCRdb's copy carries only in-frame clones and drops some. Of about 180,000 clones in the sample, more than 75% were seen once. Sequencing was carried out using PBMCs or T cells enriched from blood (not recorded which). The receptors derive from a man between 60 and 75 years old who had been exposed to COVID-19.

This sequence joins TRBV3-1 (or the pseudogene TRBV3-2) and TRBJ1-6; 8 bases line up with TRBD1. The J segment lost 1 base and the V segment lost 0 bases, leaving 14 bases of the junction unmatched. This CDR3 spans 21 amino acids. Germline CDR1 reads LGHDT; CDR2 reads YNNKEL (reference sequence). The CDR3 coding sequence is TGTGCCAGCAGCCAAGACAGGGGGCGAGGGCCGACTGGATCCTATAATTCACCCCTCCACTTT. This sequence encodes CASSQDRGRGPTGSYNSPLHF.

This clone was detected only once. J is TRBJ2-7 and V is TRBV6-2 or TRBV6-3; D not certain. The CDR3 consists of 14 residues. The germline CDR1 and CDR2 sequences are MNHEY and SVGEGT. V was pared by 1 base and J by 2 bases, with 9 bases between. The CDR3 is CASSYLGSAYEQYF. The CDR3, as DNA: TGTGCCAGCAGTTACTTGGGCAGTGCCTACGAGCAGTACTTC.

This chain links TRBV2 with TRBJ2-1; 7 bases align to TRBD2. Trimming removed 7 bases from V and 4 bases from J; junction bases left unmatched: 10. The CDR3 spans 15 residues. Germline-derived CDR1 and CDR2 are SNHLY and FYNNEI. CDR3 loop: CASKAEGGGYNEQFF. CDR3 nucleotide sequence: TGTGCCAGCAAAGCAGAGGGCGGGGGTTACAATGAGCAGTTCTTC.

This clone came up a few times. CDR3 residues: CASSPTSGSYEQYF. As DNA, the CDR3 is TGTGCCAGCAGCCCGACAAGCGGCTCCTACGAGCAGTACTTC. This chain uses TRBV11-2 with TRBJ2-7, with D perhaps TRBD2 (5 bases). Looked up from germline, CDR1 is SGHAT and CDR2 is FQNNGV. This CDR3 has 14 amino acids. V was pared by 5 bases and J by 0 bases, with 11 bases between.

The chain has TRBV11-3 and TRBJ2-1, with D unresolved. This CDR3 contains 13 residues. The V gene's germline CDR1 is SGHNT and CDR2 YENEEA. Trimming took off 3 bases at V and 5 bases at J, with 8 bases between the two ends. CDR3 nucleotides: TGTGCCAGCAGCTTTGGCAGGAACAATGAGCAGTTCTTC. This encodes CASSFGRNNEQFF.

This sequence joins TRBV10-1 and TRBJ2-2; 9 nucleotides agree with TRBD2. The V gene end was trimmed by 4 bases and the J gene end by 3 bases; junction bases not matched to a gene: 3. CDR3 length: 15 residues. Germline lookup yields CDR1 WNHNN and CDR2 SYGVQD (reference sequence). CDR3 residues: CASSAAGGHTGELFF. DNA for the CDR3: TGCGCCAGCAGTGCTGCGGGAGGGCACACCGGGGAGCTGTTTTTT.

V and J are TRBV9 and TRBJ2-7, with 8 bases aligning to TRBD1. The CDR3 length is 13 residues. V gave up 4 bases and J gave up 6 bases; unmatched junction bases: 6. The V gene's germline CDR1 is SGDLS and CDR2 YYNGEE. The CDR3 is CASSPGQGSEQYF. The CDR3, as DNA: TGTGCCAGCAGCCCTGGACAGGGCTCCGAGCAGTACTTC. Complete variable domain (other parts from reference TRBV9 and TRBJ2-7): DSGVTQTPKHLITATGQRVTLRCSPRSGDLSVYWYQQSLDQGLQFLIQYYNGEERAKGNILERFSAQQFPDLHSELNLSSLELGDSALYFCASSPGQGSEQYFGPGTRLTVT.

The chain joins TRBV19 to TRBJ2-7, with TRBD2 identical over 11 bases. The CDR3 contains 15 residues. Germline V gene data show CDR1 as LNHDA and CDR2 as SQIVND (reference sequence). V gave up 5 bases and J gave up 3 bases; unmatched junction bases: 6. CDR3 loop: CASSALTSGNYEQYF. As DNA, the CDR3 is TGTGCCAGTAGTGCCTTGACTAGCGGGAACTACGAGCAGTACTTC.

The chain uses TRBV10-3 and TRBJ2-4; maybe TRBD1 (5 bases). Germline CDR1 ENHRY, CDR2 SYGVKD. Trimming shortened V by 4 bases and J by 5 bases, and 9 bases separated the two germline ends. The CDR3 loop spans 13 amino acids. The CDR3, as DNA: TGTGCCATCAGTGGGCCAGGGCAAAACATTCAGTACTTC. Translating it yields CAISGPGQNIQYF.

This chain uses TRBV19 with TRBJ2-1, with 8 positions matching TRBD2. The CDR3 is 17 residues long. Germline V gene sequence: CDR1 LNHDA, CDR2 SQIVND (reference sequence). V gave up 0 bases and J gave up 7 bases; unmatched junction bases: 11. CDR3 DNA sequence: TGTGCCAGTAGTATAGACGCTAGCGGGTCTGGTGGAAATGAGCAGTTCTTC. Its translation is CASSIDASGSGGNEQFF. Supplemented by reference TRBV19 and TRBJ2-1, the full variable domain reads DGGITQSPKYLFRKEGQNVTLSCEQNLNHDAMYWYRQDPGQGLRLIYYSQIVNDFQKGDIAEGYSVSREKKESFPLTVTSAQKNPTAFYLCASSIDASGSGGNEQFFGPGTRLTVL.

The rearrangement uses TRBV19 and TRBJ1-5; TRBD1 might be the D (5 bases). This CDR3 is 15 amino acids long. The V and J ends lost 3 bases and 6 bases respectively, with 15 bases between them. Germline lookup yields CDR1 LNHDA and CDR2 SQIVND (reference sequence). CDR3: CASSIGGAASQPQHF. Written as DNA, the CDR3 is TGTGCCAGTAGTATCGGAGGGGCTGCATCTCAGCCCCAGCATTTT. Full variable domain (remainder filled in from reference TRBV19 and TRBJ1-5): DGGITQSPKYLFRKEGQNVTLSCEQNLNHDAMYWYRQDPGQGLRLIYYSQIVNDFQKGDIAEGYSVSREKKESFPLTVTSAQKNPTAFYLCASSIGGAASQPQHFGDGTRLSIL.

This clone was seen once. The chain uses TRBV7-3 and TRBJ1-2; 9 nucleotides align to TRBD1. The CDR3 sequence is 16 residues long. J gave up 2 bases and V 5 bases, and 9 bases lay outside the gene matches. Germline V gene sequence: CDR1 SGHTA, CDR2 FQGTGA. CDR3 in amino acids: CASSPHGGTGNYGYTF. CDR3 nucleotide sequence: TGTGCCAGCAGCCCCCACGGAGGGACAGGGAACTATGGCTACACCTTC.

The rearrangement uses TRBV7-6 and TRBJ2-7, with D hard to call. The CDR3 totals 13 residues. V lost 0 bases and J lost 4, with 7 bases in between. The germline CDR1 and CDR2 sequences are SGHVS and FNYEAQ. The CDR3 loop reads CASSLAEEYEQYF. CDR3 bases: TGTGCCAGCAGCTTAGCTGAGGAGTACGAGCAGTACTTC.

The J gene is TRBJ1-1, the V gene TRBV7-8; 10 bases are shared with TRBD1. The CDR3 contains 15 residues. Germline trimming cut 1 base from V and 6 bases from J; bases unmatched to any gene: 5. Germline V gene data show CDR1 as SGHVS and CDR2 as FQNEAQ. The CDR3 nucleotides read TGTGCCAGCAGCTTAGTAGGGACAGGGGCCCCTGAAGCTTTCTTT. Protein product: CASSLVGTGAPEAFF.

About this clone: The same CDR3 also results from other DNA sequences found in this sample. The rearrangement uses TRBV30 and TRBJ1-3; D is possibly TRBD1 (6 bases). Trimming took off 0 bases at V and 3 bases at J, with 6 bases between the two ends. The CDR3 covers 13 residues. The germline V gene has CDR1 GTSNPN and CDR2 SVGIG (reference sequence). In nucleotides, the CDR3 is TGTGCCTGGAGTGTACAGGGTGGAAACACCATATATTTT. Protein: CAWSVQGGNTIYF.

The CDR3 bases are TGTGCCAGCAGCGTAACCGCGGGAGGTTCAGGAGATACGCAGTATTTT. It yields the protein CASSVTAGGSGDTQYF. The rearrangement uses TRBV9 and TRBJ2-3; 8 bases fit TRBD2. Per germline, CDR1 SGDLS and CDR2 YYNGEE. The length of the CDR3 is 16 residues. With 1 base clipped from V and 5 bases from J, the junction kept 9 bases outside the gene matches.

This chain links TRBV19 with TRBJ2-1; D is unresolved. CDR3 length equals 13 residues. The germline V gene has CDR1 LNHDA and CDR2 SQIVND (reference sequence). V lost 5 bases to trimming and J lost 4 bases, with 9 bases between them. In DNA form, the CDR3 reads TGTGCCAGTAGTTACTCCTCATACAATGAGCAGTTCTTC. Amino acid sequence: CASSYSSYNEQFF.

This clone appeared a few times. At one end the junction does not follow the germline gene, possibly because of a read error. In DNA form, the CDR3 reads TGTGCCAGCAGCCTAGCGGGAGACCAAGAGACCCAGTACTTC. Amino acid sequence: CASSLAGDQETQYF. V gene TRBV7-2 combines with J gene TRBJ2-5; TRBD2 matches at 10 bases. The V gene's germline CDR1 is SGHTA and CDR2 FQGNSA. This CDR3 comprises 14 residues.

This clone was counted once. The chain combines TRBV7-3 with TRBJ2-3; TRBD2 is a possible D gene (6 bases). V was trimmed by 5 bases and J by 2 bases, leaving 8 bases between them. The germline gives CDR1 SGHTA, CDR2 FQGTGA. The CDR3 loop spans 13 amino acids. This CDR3 reads CASSRGTTDTQYF. The DNA for the CDR3 is TGTGCCAGCAGCCGCGGGACCACAGATACGCAGTATTTT. The full variable domain, completed using reference TRBV7-3 and TRBJ2-3, is GAGVSQTPSNKVTEKGKYVELRCDPISGHTALYWYRQSLGQGPEFLIYFQGTGAADDSGLPNDRFFAVRPEGSVSTLKIQRTERGDSAVYLCASSRGTTDTQYFGPGTRLTVL.

This sequence joins TRBV24-1 and TRBJ1-2; D is unclear. Germline V CDR1 and CDR2: KGHDR, SFDVKD. This CDR3 has 14 residues. V lost 7 bases, J lost 0 bases, and 11 bases lay in between. CDR3 region: CATSDDKANYGYTF. The CDR3 DNA sequence: TGTGCCACCAGCGACGACAAAGCTAACTATGGCTACACCTTC.

The V gene is TRBV5-6, the J gene TRBJ2-1; TRBD2 aligns across 12 bases. Per the germline V gene, CDR1 is SGHDT and CDR2 is YYEEEE. CDR3 length: 15 residues. The ends lost 0 bases at V and 9 bases at J; junction bases unmatched: 4. CDR3 DNA: TGTGCCAGCAGCTTGGGACTAGCGGGAGCAGGTGAGCAGTTCTTC. As protein: CASSLGLAGAGEQFF.

The chain carries TRBV30 and TRBJ2-7, with unresolved D. The CDR3 spans 13 residues. CDR1 is GTSNPN and CDR2 is SVGIG in the germline V gene (reference sequence). V dropped 3 bases and J dropped 3 bases, with 12 bases sitting between them. The CDR3 sequence: CAWSATSFYEQYF. The CDR3 DNA sequence: TGTGCCTGGAGCGCGACATCATTCTACGAGCAGTACTTC. The whole variable domain, remainder taken from reference TRBV30 and TRBJ2-7, is SQTIHQWPATLVQPVGSPLSLECTVEGTSNPNLYWYRQAAGRGLQLLFYSVGIGQISSEVPQNLSASRPQDRQFILSSKKLLLSDSGFYLCAWSATSFYEQYFGPGTRLTVT.

J is TRBJ2-7 and V is TRBV7-3; D gene uncertain. The length of the CDR3 is 13 residues. Germline assignment: CDR1 SGHTA and CDR2 FQGTGA. Trimming pared 2 bases from V and 0 bases from J, leaving 5 bases between. As DNA, the CDR3 is TGTGCCAGCAGCTTAGGCCCCTCCTACGAGCAGTACTTC. Amino acids: CASSLGPSYEQYF.

CDR3 DNA: TGTGCCACCAGCAGGGGACAGGGGGCTACGTTCTTC. It is translated as CATSRGQGATFF. The chain combines TRBV24-1 with TRBJ2-1, with 12 bases lining up with TRBD1. CDR1 KGHDR and CDR2 SFDVKD come from the germline V gene. Germline trimming cut 7 bases from V and 15 bases from J; bases unmatched to any gene: 6. This CDR3 region has 12 residues.

This chain connects TRBV7-9 to TRBJ1-5, with 12 bases lining up with TRBD1. Germline V gene sequence: CDR1 SEHNR, CDR2 FQNEAQ (reference sequence). This CDR3 is 17 amino acids long. The V gene end was trimmed by 5 bases and the J gene end by 6 bases; junction bases not matched to a gene: 11. CDR3 residues: CASSPGTGGPISQPQHF. DNA of the CDR3: TGTGCCAGCAGCCCCGGGACAGGGGGCCCTATTTCTCAGCCCCAGCATTTT.

The chain employs TRBV7-2 and TRBJ2-1; 8 bases map to TRBD2. V lost 5 bases to trimming and J lost 4 bases; unmatched junction nucleotides: 7. The germline gives CDR1 SGHTA, CDR2 FQGNSA. This CDR3 has 15 residues. The CDR3 sequence is CASSAGLASYNEQFF. Here the CDR3 DNA reads TGTGCCAGCAGCGCAGGACTAGCTTCTTACAATGAGCAGTTCTTC.

The chain joins TRBV6-2 or TRBV6-3 to TRBJ2-3; 15 positions agree with TRBD2. The CDR3 consists of 17 residues. The V gene end was trimmed by 3 bases and the J gene end by 5 bases; junction bases not matched to a gene: 6. Germline CDR1 MNHEY, CDR2 SVGEGT. CDR3 bases: TGTGCCAGCAGTTATACCGGACTAGCGGGAGGGCTAGATACGCAGTATTTT. It yields the protein CASSYTGLAGGLDTQYF.

Only one count was recorded for this clone. CDR3 sequence reads: CASSFLAGGRETQYF. The CDR3 coding sequence is TGTGCCAGCAGCTTTCTAGCGGGAGGGAGGGAGACCCAGTACTTC. The genes are TRBV7-2 and TRBJ2-5; 12 bases agree with TRBD2. CDR3 size: 15 residues. Trimming took 3 bases from V and 5 from J; bases not matched to a gene: 4. Germline values: CDR1 SGHTA, CDR2 FQGNSA.

The sample holds many counts of this clone. The V call is TRBV29-1, the J call TRBJ2-3; D is unresolved. CDR3 length: 12 amino acids. Germline assignment: CDR1 SQVTM and CDR2 ANQGSEA. V lost 3 bases and J 2 bases, leaving 6 bases between the germline ends. The CDR3 region is CSVDPNTDTQYF. The CDR3 DNA sequence: TGCAGCGTTGACCCAAACACAGATACGCAGTATTTT.